The rows below give T cell receptor beta chains drawn from one sample of a study of T cells in narcolepsy. Sequencing used immunoSEQ multiplex PCR; TCRdb keeps in-frame clones, though not all of them. The table records 27,000 or so clones, about four fifths of them present only once. Source material: CD45RA- memory CD4+ T cells from PBMCs. These receptors were obtained from a human donor with narcolepsy. Each CDR3 is given with its conserved first and last residue.

j_gene: TRBJ1-6; v_gene: TRBV6-5; CDR3aa: CASSYRDSRSPLHF
j_gene: TRBJ2-7; v_gene: TRBV5-1; CDR3aa: CASSLVSGSYYEQYF
j_gene: TRBJ1-5; v_gene: TRBV19; CDR3aa: CASRKNDNSNQPQHF
j_gene: TRBJ2-7; v_gene: TRBV4-2; CDR3aa: CASSPRLASYEQYF
j_gene: TRBJ1-2; v_gene: TRBV28; CDR3aa: CASNQGQGVFRYGYTF
j_gene: TRBJ2-5; v_gene: TRBV28; CDR3aa: CASSLARVGGQETQYF
j_gene: TRBJ2-1; v_gene: TRBV7-3; CDR3aa: CASSLNGGNEQFF
j_gene: TRBJ1-1; v_gene: TRBV7-2; CDR3aa: CASSPRTGGYTEAFF
j_gene: TRBJ2-6; v_gene: TRBV7-9; CDR3aa: CASSPGTGVAGANVLTF
j_gene: TRBJ1-6; v_gene: TRBV5-1; CDR3aa: CASRPIDRGGRNSPLHF